This is a list of T cell receptor beta chains from one sample in a study of T cell repertoires in cytomegalovirus infection. TCRdb reprocessed the reads with MiXCR, giving one entry per CDR3 protein. This repertoire shows 150,000 to 200,000 distinct CDR3 sequences, about 21% found once; its top ten account for approximately 3%. The sample comprised PBMCs. The receptors shown here come from a human donor in good health (CMV status not recorded). Some clones in this sample may be carry-over from other donors' samples. Both conserved end residues are part of each CDR3. D genes are given only for firm matches. Not all rows give a size; the values are once, few, many and, for expanded clones, a class.

TRBJ1-6 | many | TRBV12-3/TRBV12-4 | TRBD1 | TGTGCCAGCAGTTCCGGACAGGGGCATTCACCCCTCCACTTT | CASSSGQGHSPLHF
TRBJ2-2 | NA | TRBV28 | NA | TGTGCCAGCAGCCGGAAGGGGACCGGGGAGCTGTTTTTT | CASSRKGTGELFF
TRBJ1-1 | NA | TRBV28 | TRBD1 | TGTGCCAGCAGTGTTGACAGGGAGGTGACTGAAGCTTTCTTT | CASSVDREVTEAFF
TRBJ2-2 | many | TRBV12-3/TRBV12-4 | NA | TGTGCCAGCTCCCGGGGGAGTGGAACCGGGGAGCTGTTTTTT | CASSRGSGTGELFF
TRBJ1-5 | NA | TRBV12-3/TRBV12-4 | NA | TGTGCCAGCAGCCGACAGAATCAGCCCCAGCATTTT | CASSRQNQPQHF
TRBJ2-5 | many | TRBV12-3/TRBV12-4 | TRBD2 | TGTGCCAGCAGTTTCCGGGGGGAGGAGACCCAGTACTTC | CASSFRGEETQYF
TRBJ2-6 | many | TRBV7-8 | NA | TGTGCCAGCAGCTCTGACTTGGGGGCGCTTGGGGCCAACGTCCTGACTTTC | CASSSDLGALGANVLTF
TRBJ1-2 | few | TRBV28 | NA | TGTGCCAGCACTTCTTGGGGGAGCGGCTACACCTTC | CASTSWGSGYTF
TRBJ2-7 | few | TRBV20-1 | NA | TGCAGTGCTAGAGGATCTTCGGGGTACGAGCAGTACTTC | CSARGSSGYEQYF
TRBJ2-1 | many | TRBV7-9 | TRBD1 | TGTGCCAGCAGCTTAGGGGGGACAGGGGATGGTGAGCAGTTCTTC | CASSLGGTGDGEQFF
TRBJ2-7 | NA | TRBV7-6 | NA | TGTGCCAGCAGCTCACCATTGGGCATCTCCGAGCAGTACTTC | CASSSPLGISEQYF
TRBJ2-7 | few | TRBV19 | NA | TGTGCCAGTAGGCCCTCTTTGGGGGCCTACGAGCAGTACTTC | CASRPSLGAYEQYF
TRBJ2-2 | many | TRBV6-1 | NA | TGTGCCAGCGAGAGCGGGGAGCTGTTTTTT | CASESGELFF
TRBJ2-3 | NA | TRBV10-3 | NA | TGTGCCATCAGTGAGTCCTCAGGACCCGGCACAGATACGCAGTATTTT | CAISESSGPGTDTQYF
TRBJ1-2 | NA | TRBV28 | NA | TGTGCCAGCGGGGGGCACCGGGGCTACACCTTC | CASGGHRGYTF
TRBJ2-1 | NA | TRBV20-1 | NA | TGCAGTGCTAGAGTATCAGGGCAGCTGCAGTTCTTC | CSARVSGQLQFF
TRBJ1-1 | few | TRBV6-2/TRBV6-3 | NA | TGTGCCAGCAGCGAATACAGGAACACTGAAGCTTTCTTT | CASSEYRNTEAFF
TRBJ1-2 | NA | TRBV27 | NA | TGTGCCAGCAGTTTGAGCGGGTTTACTGGCTACACCTTC | CASSLSGFTGYTF